Here is one TCR beta chain with its context. The target antigen is unknown. These data come from a study of T cell responses to AZD1222 COVID-19 vaccine. This table comes from immunoSEQ multiplex PCR, and its TCRdb copy is limited to in-frame clones, with some not included. The data hold 150,000 to 250,000 clones, with under 95% observed a single time. Per the germline V gene, CDR1 is LGHDT and CDR2 is YNNKEL (reference sequence). The CDR3 covers 14 residues. V was cut by 7 bases and J by 0 bases, with 9 bases left in between. Findings of the study overall: Just a handful of people given AZD1222 tested seropositive at baseline. Donors skewed white British and female; clonal diversity was possibly underestimated.

This TCR came from an adult who received the AZD1222 COVID-19 vaccine. Source: peripheral blood, taken 28 days after the second AZD1222 dose. J is TRBJ2-2 and V is TRBV3-1 (or the pseudogene TRBV3-2); possibly TRBD1 or TRBD2 for D (5 bases each). The DNA for the CDR3 is TGTGCCAGCAAGTGGGGGACGAACACCGGGGAGCTGTTTTTT. Residues: CASKWGTNTGELFF.